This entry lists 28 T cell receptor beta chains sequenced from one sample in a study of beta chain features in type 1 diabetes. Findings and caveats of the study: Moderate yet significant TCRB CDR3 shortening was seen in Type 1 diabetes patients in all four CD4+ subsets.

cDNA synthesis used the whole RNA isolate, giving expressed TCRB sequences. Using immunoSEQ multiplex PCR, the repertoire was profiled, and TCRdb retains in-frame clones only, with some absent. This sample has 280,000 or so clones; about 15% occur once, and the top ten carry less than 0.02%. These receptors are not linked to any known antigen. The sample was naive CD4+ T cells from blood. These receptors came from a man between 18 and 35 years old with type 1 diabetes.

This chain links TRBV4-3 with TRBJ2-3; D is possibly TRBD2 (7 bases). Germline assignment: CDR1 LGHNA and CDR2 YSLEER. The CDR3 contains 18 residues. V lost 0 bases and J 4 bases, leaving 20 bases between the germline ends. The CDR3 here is CASSQDPAGAVTADTQYF. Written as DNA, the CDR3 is TGCGCCAGCAGCCAAGATCCGGCGGGGGCTGTCACTGCAGATACGCAGTATTTT.

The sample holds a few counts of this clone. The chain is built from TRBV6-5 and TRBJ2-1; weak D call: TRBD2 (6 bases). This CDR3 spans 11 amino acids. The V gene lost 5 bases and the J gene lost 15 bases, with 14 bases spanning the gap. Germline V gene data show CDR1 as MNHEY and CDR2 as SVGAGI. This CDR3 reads CASSRLTRWFF. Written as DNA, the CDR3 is TGTGCCAGCAGTAGATTGACTAGATGGTTCTTC.

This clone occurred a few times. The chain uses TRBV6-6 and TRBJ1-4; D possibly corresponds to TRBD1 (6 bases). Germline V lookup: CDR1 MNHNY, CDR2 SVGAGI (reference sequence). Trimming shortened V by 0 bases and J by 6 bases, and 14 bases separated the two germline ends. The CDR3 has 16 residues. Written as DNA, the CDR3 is TGTGCCAGCAGTTACTCCTTACCGCGGACAGATGAAAAACTGTTTTTT. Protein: CASSYSLPRTDEKLFF.

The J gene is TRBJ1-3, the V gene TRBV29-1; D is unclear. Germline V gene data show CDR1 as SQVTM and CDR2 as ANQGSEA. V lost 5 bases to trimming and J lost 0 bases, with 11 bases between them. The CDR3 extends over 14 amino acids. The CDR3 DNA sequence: TGCAGCGTTACCCGCGGGTTCTCTGGAAACACCATATATTTT. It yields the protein CSVTRGFSGNTIYF.

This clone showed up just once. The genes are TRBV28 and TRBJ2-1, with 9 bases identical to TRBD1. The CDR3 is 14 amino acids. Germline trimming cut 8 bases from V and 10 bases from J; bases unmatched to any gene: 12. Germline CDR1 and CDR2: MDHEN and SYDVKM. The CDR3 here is CASLDRGPGVEQFF. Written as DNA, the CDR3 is TGTGCCAGCCTGGACAGGGGCCCAGGGGTGGAGCAGTTCTTC.

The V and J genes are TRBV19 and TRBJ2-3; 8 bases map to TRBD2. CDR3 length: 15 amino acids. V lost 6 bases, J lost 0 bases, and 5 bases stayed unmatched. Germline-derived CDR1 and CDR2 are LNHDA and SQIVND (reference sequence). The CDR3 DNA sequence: TGTGCCAGTAGAATCAGCGGGAGAAGCACAGATACGCAGTATTTT. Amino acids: CASRISGRSTDTQYF.

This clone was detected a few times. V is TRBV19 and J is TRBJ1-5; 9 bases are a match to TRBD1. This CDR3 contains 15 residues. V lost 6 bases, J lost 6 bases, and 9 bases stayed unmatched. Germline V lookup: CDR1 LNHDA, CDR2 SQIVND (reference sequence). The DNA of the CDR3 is TGTGCCAGTAGACACAAACAGGGGGCTCGTCAGCCCCAGCATTTT. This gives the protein CASRHKQGARQPQHF.

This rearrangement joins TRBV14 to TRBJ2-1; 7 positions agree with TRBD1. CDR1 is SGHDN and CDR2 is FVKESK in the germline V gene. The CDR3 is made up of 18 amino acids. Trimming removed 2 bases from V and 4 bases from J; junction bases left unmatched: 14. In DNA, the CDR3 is TGTGCCAGCAGCCAACCCTACTACAGGGGACGGGGTTACAATGAGCAGTTCTTC. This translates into CASSQPYYRGRGYNEQFF.

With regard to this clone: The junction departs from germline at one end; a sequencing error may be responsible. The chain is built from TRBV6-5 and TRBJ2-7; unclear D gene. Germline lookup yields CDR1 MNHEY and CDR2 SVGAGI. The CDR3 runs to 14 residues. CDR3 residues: CASRELTHSSEQYF. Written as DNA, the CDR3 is TGTGCCAGCAGGGAGCTTACCCATTCCTCCGAGCAGTACTTC.

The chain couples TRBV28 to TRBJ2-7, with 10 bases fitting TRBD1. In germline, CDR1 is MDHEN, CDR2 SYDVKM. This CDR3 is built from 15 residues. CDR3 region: CAEELGQGPSYEQYF. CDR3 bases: TGTGCAGAAGAATTGGGACAGGGGCCCTCCTACGAGCAGTACTTC.

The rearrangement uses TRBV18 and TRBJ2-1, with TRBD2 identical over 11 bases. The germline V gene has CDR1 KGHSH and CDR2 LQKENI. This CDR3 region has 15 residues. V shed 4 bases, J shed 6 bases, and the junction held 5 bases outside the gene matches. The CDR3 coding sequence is TGTGCCAGCTCACGGCTAGCGGGAGGAAGCAATGAGCAGTTCTTC. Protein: CASSRLAGGSNEQFF.

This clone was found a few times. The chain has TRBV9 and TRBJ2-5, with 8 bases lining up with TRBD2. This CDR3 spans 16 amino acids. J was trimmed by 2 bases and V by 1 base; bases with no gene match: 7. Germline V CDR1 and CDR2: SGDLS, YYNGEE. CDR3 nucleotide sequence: TGTGCCAGCAGCGTAAAGGGAGCGGGGGCTCAAGAGACCCAGTACTTC. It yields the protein CASSVKGAGAQETQYF.

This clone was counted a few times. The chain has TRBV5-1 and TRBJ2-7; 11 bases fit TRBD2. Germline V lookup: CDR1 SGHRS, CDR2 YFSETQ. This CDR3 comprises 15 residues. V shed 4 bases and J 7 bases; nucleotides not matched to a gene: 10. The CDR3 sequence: CASSQTSGSSGEQYF. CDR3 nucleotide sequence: TGCGCCAGCAGCCAAACTAGCGGGAGTAGTGGAGAGCAGTACTTC.

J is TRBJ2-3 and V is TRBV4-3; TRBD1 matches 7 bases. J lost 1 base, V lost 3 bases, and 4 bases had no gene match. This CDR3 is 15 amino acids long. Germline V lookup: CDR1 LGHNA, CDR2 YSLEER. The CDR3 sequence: CASSQGTARTDTQYF. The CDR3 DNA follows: TGCGCCAGCAGCCAGGGGACAGCGCGCACAGATACGCAGTATTTT.

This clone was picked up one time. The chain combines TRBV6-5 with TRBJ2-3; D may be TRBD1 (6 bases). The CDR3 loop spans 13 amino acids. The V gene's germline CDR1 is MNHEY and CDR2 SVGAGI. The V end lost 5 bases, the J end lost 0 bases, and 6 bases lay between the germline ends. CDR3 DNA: TGTGCCAGCAGTACAGGGAGCACAGATACGCAGTATTTT. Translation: CASSTGSTDTQYF.

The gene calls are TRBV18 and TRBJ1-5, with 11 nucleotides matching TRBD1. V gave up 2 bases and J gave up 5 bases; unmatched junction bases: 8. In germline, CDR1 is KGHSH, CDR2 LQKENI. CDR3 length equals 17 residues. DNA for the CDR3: TGTGCCAGCTCACCATACGAGGACAGGGGGCAGGATCAGCCCCAGCATTTT. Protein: CASSPYEDRGQDQPQHF.

The CDR3 sequence: CASSEIYGLKETQYF. CDR3 sequence (DNA): TGTGCCAGCAGTGAAATTTATGGGCTCAAAGAGACCCAGTACTTC. V gene TRBV2 combines with J gene TRBJ2-5; D is ambiguous. This CDR3 contains 15 residues. Germline CDR1 and CDR2: SNHLY and FYNNEI. Trimming stripped 2 bases from V and 3 bases from J, with 13 bases between.

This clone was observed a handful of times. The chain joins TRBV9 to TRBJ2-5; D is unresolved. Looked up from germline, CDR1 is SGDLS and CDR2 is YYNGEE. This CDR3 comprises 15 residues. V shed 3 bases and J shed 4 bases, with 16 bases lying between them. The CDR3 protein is CASSGVETLGETQYF. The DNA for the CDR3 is TGTGCCAGCAGCGGCGTTGAGACTCTGGGAGAGACCCAGTACTTC.

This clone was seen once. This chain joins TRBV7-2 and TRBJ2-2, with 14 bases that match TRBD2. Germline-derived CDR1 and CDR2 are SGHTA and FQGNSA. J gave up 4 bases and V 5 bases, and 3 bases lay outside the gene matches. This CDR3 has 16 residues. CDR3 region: CASSPGLAGGTGELFF. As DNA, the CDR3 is TGTGCCAGCAGCCCTGGACTAGCGGGAGGCACCGGGGAGCTGTTTTTT.

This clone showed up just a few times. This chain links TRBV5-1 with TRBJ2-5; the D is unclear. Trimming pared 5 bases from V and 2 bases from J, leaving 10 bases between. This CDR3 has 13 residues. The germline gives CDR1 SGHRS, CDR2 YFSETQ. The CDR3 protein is CASRVANQETQYF. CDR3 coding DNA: TGCGCCAGCAGAGTAGCCAATCAAGAGACCCAGTACTTC.

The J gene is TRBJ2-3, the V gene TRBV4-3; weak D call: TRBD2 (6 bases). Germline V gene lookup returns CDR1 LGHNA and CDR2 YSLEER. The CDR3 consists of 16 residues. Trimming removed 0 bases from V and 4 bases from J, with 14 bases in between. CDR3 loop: CASSQDSGGVSDTQYF. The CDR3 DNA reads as TGCGCCAGCAGCCAAGATTCCGGCGGGGTGTCAGATACGCAGTATTTT.

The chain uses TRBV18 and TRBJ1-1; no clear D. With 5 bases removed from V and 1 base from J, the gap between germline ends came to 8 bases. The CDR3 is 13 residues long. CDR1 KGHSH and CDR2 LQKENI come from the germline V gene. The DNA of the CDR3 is TGTGCCAGCTCAAGATCACAGAACACTGAAGCTTTCTTT. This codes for CASSRSQNTEAFF.

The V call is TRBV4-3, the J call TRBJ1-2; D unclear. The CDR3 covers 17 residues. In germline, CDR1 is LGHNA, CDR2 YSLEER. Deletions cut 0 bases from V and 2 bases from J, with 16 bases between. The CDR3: CASSQDNPGRANYGYTF. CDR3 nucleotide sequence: TGCGCCAGCAGCCAAGATAACCCGGGGAGGGCCAACTATGGCTACACCTTC.

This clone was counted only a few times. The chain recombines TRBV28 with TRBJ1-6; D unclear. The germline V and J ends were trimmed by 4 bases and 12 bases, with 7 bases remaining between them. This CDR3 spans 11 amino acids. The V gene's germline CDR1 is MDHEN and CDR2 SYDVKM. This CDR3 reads CASSSPGPLHF. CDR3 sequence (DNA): TGTGCCAGCAGTTCACCGGGACCCCTCCACTTT.

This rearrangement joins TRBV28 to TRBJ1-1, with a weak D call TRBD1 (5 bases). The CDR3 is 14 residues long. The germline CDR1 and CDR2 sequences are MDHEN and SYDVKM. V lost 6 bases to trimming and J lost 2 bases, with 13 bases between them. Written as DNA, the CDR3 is TGTGCCAGCAGCGGGACGGGAGACAACACTGAAGCTTTCTTT. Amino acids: CASSGTGDNTEAFF. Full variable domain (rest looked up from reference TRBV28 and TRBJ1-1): DVKVTQSSRYLVKRTGEKVFLECVQDMDHENMFWYRQDPGLGLRLIYFSYDVKMKEKGDIPEGYSVSREKKERFSLILESASTNQTSMYLCASSGTGDNTEAFFGQGTRLTVV.

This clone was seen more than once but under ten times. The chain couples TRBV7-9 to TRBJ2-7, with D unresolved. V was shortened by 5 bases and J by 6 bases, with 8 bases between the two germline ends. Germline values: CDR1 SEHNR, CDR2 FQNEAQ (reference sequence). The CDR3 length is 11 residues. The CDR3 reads CASSLTVEQYF. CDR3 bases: TGTGCCAGCAGCCTCACGGTCGAGCAGTACTTC.

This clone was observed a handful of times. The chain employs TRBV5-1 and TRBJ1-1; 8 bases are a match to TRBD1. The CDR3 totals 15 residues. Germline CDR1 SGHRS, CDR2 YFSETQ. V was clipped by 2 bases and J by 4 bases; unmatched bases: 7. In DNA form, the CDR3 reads TGCGCCAGCAGCTTTCGCGCAGGGGGCGGCACTGAAGCTTTCTTT. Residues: CASSFRAGGGTEAFF.

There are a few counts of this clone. The chain's CDR3 is CASSLYGQGGQFF. In DNA form, the CDR3 reads TGTGCCAGCAGCCTCTACGGACAGGGCGGGCAGTTCTTC. The chain links TRBV7-9 to TRBJ2-1; TRBD1 matches 8 bases. This CDR3 spans 13 amino acids. The germline gives CDR1 SEHNR, CDR2 FQNEAQ (reference sequence). Trimming at V came to 5 bases and at J to 12 bases, leaving 9 bases not matched to a gene.